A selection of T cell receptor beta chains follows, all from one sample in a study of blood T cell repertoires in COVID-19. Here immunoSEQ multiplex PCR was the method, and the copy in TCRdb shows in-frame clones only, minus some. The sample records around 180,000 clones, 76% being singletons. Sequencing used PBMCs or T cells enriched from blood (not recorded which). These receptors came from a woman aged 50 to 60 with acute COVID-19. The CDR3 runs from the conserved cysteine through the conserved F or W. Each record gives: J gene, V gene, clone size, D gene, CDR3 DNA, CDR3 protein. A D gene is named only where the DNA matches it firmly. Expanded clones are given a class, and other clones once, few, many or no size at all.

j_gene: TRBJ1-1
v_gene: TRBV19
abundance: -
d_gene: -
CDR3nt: TGTGCCAGCACCCTAGGGAGAATGAACACTGAAGCTTTCTTT
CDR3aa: CASTLGRMNTEAFF

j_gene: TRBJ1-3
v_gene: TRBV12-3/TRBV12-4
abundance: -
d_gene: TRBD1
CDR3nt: TGTGCCAGCAGGACAGGGAAGGAAAACACCATATATTTT
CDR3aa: CASRTGKENTIYF

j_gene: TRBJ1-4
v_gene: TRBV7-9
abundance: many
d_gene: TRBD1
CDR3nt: TGTGCCAGCAGCTTATCAGGGGGTGATGAAAAACTGTTTTTT
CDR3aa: CASSLSGGDEKLFF

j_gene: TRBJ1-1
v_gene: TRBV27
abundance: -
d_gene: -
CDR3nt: TGTGCCAGCAGTTTATCTATGAACACTGAAGCTTTCTTT
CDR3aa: CASSLSMNTEAFF

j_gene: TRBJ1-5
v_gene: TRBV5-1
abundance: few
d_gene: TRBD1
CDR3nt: TGCGCCAGCAGCTTGGAGGGGGCAAGTCAGCCCCAGCATTTT
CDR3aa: CASSLEGASQPQHF

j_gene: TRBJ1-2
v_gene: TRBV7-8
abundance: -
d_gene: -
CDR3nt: TGTGCCAGCAGCTCAGGGGTCAGCTATGGCTACACCTTC
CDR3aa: CASSSGVSYGYTF

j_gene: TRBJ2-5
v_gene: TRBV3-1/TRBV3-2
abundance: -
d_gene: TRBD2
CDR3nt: TGTGCCAGCAGCCAACTAGCGGGGATCCAAGAGACCCAGTACTTC
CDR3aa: CASSQLAGIQETQYF

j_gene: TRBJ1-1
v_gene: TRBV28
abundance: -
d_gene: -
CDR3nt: TGTGCCAGCAGTGCACAGGTGAAGGACACTGAAGCTTTCTTT
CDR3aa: CASSAQVKDTEAFF

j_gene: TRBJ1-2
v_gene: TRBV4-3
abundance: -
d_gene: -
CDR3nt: TGCGCCAGCAGCCAAGATCCGGGTAAATATGGCTACACCTTC
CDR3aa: CASSQDPGKYGYTF

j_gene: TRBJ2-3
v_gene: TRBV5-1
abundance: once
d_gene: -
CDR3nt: TGCGCCAGCAGCTTGGGGGTAGTGGGAGGAGATACGCAGTATTTT
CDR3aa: CASSLGVVGGDTQYF

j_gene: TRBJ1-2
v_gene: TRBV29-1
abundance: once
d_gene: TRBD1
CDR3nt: TGCAGCGTTGAAGCAAGCGGGACAGGGTACTATGGCTACACCTTC
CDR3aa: CSVEASGTGYYGYTF

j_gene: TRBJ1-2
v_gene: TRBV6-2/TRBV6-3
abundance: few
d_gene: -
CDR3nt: TGTGCCAGCAGCCCCGGGGTTAACTATGGCTACACCTTC
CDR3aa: CASSPGVNYGYTF

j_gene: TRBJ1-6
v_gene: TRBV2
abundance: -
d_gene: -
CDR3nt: TGTGCCAGCAGTGATATGGGCATATCACCCCTCCACTTT
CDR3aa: CASSDMGISPLHF

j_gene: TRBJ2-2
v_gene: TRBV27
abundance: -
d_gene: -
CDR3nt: TGTGCCAGCAGTCCACGGACTACATCCTACACCGGGGAGCTGTTTTTT
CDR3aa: CASSPRTTSYTGELFF

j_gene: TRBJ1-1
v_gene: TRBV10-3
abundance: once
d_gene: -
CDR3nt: TGTGCCATCGGGGGGGAGTTCACTGAAGCTTTCTTT
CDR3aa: CAIGGEFTEAFF

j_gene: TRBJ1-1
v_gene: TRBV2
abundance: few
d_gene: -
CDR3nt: TGTGCCAGCAGTGCTCGGCAGGGAGAAGCTTTCTTT
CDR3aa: CASSARQGEAFF

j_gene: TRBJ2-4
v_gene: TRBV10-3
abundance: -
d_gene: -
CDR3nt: TGTGCCATCAGTGAGTCTACGGGAAACATTCAGTACTTC
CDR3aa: CAISESTGNIQYF

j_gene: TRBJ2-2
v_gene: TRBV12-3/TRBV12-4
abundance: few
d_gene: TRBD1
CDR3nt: TGTGCCAGCACGGGACAGGGGTCCGGGGAGCTGTTTTTT
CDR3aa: CASTGQGSGELFF

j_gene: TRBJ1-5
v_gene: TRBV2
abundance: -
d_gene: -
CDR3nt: TGTGCCAGCAGTTCCCGGGGGGGAGACCAGCCCCAGCATTTT
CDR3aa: CASSSRGGDQPQHF

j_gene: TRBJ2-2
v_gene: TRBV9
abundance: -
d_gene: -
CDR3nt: TGTGCCAGCAGCGTCCCGACAGCTGGCGGGGAGCTGTTTTTT
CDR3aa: CASSVPTAGGELFF

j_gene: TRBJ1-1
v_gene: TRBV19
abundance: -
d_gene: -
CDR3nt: TGTGCCAGTAGTATATACGTAGGGAGTGAAGCTTTCTTT
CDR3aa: CASSIYVGSEAFF

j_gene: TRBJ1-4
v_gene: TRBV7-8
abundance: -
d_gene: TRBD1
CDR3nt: TGTGCCAGCAGCAACCGAGGGACAGGTGAAAAACTGTTTTTT
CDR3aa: CASSNRGTGEKLFF

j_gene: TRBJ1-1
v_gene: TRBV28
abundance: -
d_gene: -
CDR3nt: TGTGCCAGCCAGGAGGGACGGACGAACACTGAAGCTTTCTTT
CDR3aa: CASQEGRTNTEAFF

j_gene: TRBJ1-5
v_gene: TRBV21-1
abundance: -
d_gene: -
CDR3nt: TGTGCCAGTCTGGACAGACCTAATCAGCCCCAGCATTTT
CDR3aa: CASLDRPNQPQHF

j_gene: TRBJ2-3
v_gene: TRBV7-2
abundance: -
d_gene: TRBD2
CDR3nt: TGTGCCAGCAGCTCGCCTGGACTAGCGGGGGGGCCGCCAGATACGCAGTATTTT
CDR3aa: CASSSPGLAGGPPDTQYF

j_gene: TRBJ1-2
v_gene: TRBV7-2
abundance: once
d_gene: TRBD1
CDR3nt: TGTGCCAGCAGCTACGCTTACGACAGGGCCTATGGCTACACCTTC
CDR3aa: CASSYAYDRAYGYTF

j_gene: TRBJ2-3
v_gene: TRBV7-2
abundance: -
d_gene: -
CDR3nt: TGTGCCAGCAGCTTAGAGTTCTGGCTAGCGTCGGCCACAGATACGCAGTATTTT
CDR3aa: CASSLEFWLASATDTQYF

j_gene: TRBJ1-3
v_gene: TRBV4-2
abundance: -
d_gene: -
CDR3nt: TGTGCCAGCAGCTTCTTCCGGGGCTCTGGAAACACCATATATTTT
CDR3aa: CASSFFRGSGNTIYF

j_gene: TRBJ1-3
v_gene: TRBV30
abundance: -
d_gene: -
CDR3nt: TGTGCCTGGTCCCAGGGGTATGGAAACACCATATATTTT
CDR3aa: CAWSQGYGNTIYF

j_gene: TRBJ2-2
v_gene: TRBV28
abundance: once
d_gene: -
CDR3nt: TGTGCCAGCAGGCTACTAGTTTCCGGGGAGCTGTTTTTT
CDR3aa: CASRLLVSGELFF

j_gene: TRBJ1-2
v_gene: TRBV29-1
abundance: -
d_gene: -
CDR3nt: TGCAGCGCCGGGTGGGGGCAGATGGGCTACACCTTC
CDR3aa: CSAGWGQMGYTF

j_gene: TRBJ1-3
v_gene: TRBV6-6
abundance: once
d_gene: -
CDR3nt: TGTGCCAGCAGTCTCCGGGAGGTGGGAAACACCATATATTTT
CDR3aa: CASSLREVGNTIYF

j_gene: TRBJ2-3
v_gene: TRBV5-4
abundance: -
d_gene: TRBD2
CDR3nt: TGTGCCAGCAGCCAAGAAGGGACTAGCGGAAATACGCAGTATTTT
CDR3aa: CASSQEGTSGNTQYF

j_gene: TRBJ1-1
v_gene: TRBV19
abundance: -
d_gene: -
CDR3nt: TGTGCCAGTAGTTTCACAGGGACTGAAGCTTTCTTT
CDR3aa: CASSFTGTEAFF

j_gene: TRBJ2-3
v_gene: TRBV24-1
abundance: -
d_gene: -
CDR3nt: TGTGCCACCGGAGTTGCAGATACGCAGTATTTT
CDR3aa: CATGVADTQYF

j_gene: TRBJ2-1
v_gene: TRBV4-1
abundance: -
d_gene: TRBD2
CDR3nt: TGCGCCAGCAGCCAAGATGCTAGCGGCCTTGGGAGAAAGCAGTTCTTC
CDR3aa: CASSQDASGLGRKQFF

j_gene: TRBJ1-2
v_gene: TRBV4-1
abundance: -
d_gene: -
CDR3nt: TGCGCCAGCAGCCAAGGGGGCAGCAACTATGGCTACACCTTC
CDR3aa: CASSQGGSNYGYTF

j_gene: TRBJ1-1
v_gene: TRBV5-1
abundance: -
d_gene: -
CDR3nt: TGCGCCAGCAGTTCTCAGGGGAGCACTGAAGCTTTCTTT
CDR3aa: CASSSQGSTEAFF

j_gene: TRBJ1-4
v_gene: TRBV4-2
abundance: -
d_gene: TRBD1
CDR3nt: TGTGCCAGCAGCCAAGTTTCCGGACAGGGTGGTGAAAAACTGTTTTTT
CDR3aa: CASSQVSGQGGEKLFF

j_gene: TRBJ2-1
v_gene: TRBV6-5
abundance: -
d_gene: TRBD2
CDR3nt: TGTGCCAGCAGTTACCCCAATAGCGGGGGTAATGAGCAGTTCTTC
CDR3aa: CASSYPNSGGNEQFF

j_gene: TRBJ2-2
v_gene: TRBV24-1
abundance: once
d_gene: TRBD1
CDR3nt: TGTGCCACCGGAGGCCTGACAGGGGCTACCATGACCGGGGAGCTGTTTTTT
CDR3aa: CATGGLTGATMTGELFF

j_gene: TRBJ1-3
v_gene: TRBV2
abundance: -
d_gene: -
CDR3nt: TGTGCCAGCAGTGTTGATCGGGTCTTCGGAAACACCATATATTTT
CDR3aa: CASSVDRVFGNTIYF

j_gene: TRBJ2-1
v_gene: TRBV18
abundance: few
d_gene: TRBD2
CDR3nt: TGTGCCAGCTCACCAGGAGGAACTAGCGGGGGGGCGAATGAGCAGTTCTTC
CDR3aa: CASSPGGTSGGANEQFF

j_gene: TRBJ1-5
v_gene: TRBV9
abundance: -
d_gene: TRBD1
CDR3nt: TGTGCCAGCAGCGTGCAGGGGGGAGGCAATCAGCCCCAGCATTTT
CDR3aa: CASSVQGGGNQPQHF

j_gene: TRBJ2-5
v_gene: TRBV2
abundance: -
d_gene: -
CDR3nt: TGTGCCAGCAGGAACCAGGGAAACGGGGAGACCCAGTACTTC
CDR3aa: CASRNQGNGETQYF

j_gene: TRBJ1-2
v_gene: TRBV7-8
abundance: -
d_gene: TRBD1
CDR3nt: TGTGCCAGCAGCCCCACAGGGGAAGGCTACACCTTC
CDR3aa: CASSPTGEGYTF